The 30 T cell receptor beta chains presented below share a single source sample, sequenced in a study of cytomegalovirus exposure and HLA in healthy donors. PCR employed 60 Vbeta and 13 Jbeta primers. The table came from immunoSEQ multiplex PCR; TCRdb's copy has only in-frame clones and leaves some out. The repertoire holds about 150,000 clones, with around two thirds as singletons. The sequenced sample was PBMCs. The source of these receptors is a woman under 30 in good health and CMV-seronegative.

The chain couples TRBV11-2 to TRBJ2-7; a weak D match, TRBD2 (6 bases). Trimming removed 1 base at V and 4 bases at J, with 14 bases between. The germline CDR1 and CDR2 sequences are SGHAT and FQNNGV. The CDR3 totals 15 residues. This CDR3 is CASSLVFGGDYEQYF. In DNA form, the CDR3 reads TGTGCCAGCAGCTTAGTGTTCGGCGGGGATTACGAGCAGTACTTC.

This CDR3 reads CASSPGTENQPQHF. The CDR3 nucleotides read TGTGCCAGCTCACCCGGGACAGAAAATCAGCCCCAGCATTTT. The V gene is TRBV18, the J gene TRBJ1-5, with 7 positions matching TRBD1. From germline, CDR1 is KGHSH and CDR2 LQKENI. V dropped 3 bases and J dropped 4; count of bases not matched to a gene: 3. The CDR3 length is 14 residues.

This rearrangement joins TRBV9 to TRBJ1-1, with TRBD1 identical over 12 bases. V gave up 2 bases and J gave up 11 bases; unmatched junction bases: 10. This CDR3 is 15 amino acids long. Per germline, CDR1 SGDLS and CDR2 YYNGEE. CDR3 sequence: CASSVDIRDRGQAFF. The DNA of the CDR3 is TGTGCCAGCAGCGTCGACATCCGGGACAGGGGGCAGGCTTTCTTT.

V is TRBV7-9 and J is TRBJ1-2; TRBD1 aligns across 8 bases. J was trimmed by 0 bases and V by 6 bases; bases with no gene match: 9. Germline V gene sequence: CDR1 SEHNR, CDR2 FQNEAQ (reference sequence). This CDR3 spans 16 amino acids. CDR3 amino acids: CASRPAGQGANYGYTF. The CDR3 region has the DNA TGTGCCAGCAGGCCCGCAGGACAGGGAGCTAACTATGGCTACACCTTC.

This clone was found once. The chain carries TRBV7-9 and TRBJ1-6, with TRBD1 matching 10 bases. V lost 4 bases, J lost 6 bases, and 3 bases stayed unmatched. This CDR3 has 15 amino acids. The germline CDR1 and CDR2 sequences are SEHNR and FQNEAQ (reference sequence). Here the CDR3 reads CASSSGQGSNSPLHF. CDR3 DNA: TGTGCCAGCAGCTCGGGACAGGGGAGTAATTCACCCCTCCACTTT. The whole variable domain, remainder taken from reference TRBV7-9 and TRBJ1-6, is DTGVSQNPRHKITKRGQNVTFRCDPISEHNRLYWYRQTLGQGPEFLTYFQNEAQLEKSRLLSDRFSAERPKGSFSTLEIQRTEQGDSAMYLCASSSGQGSNSPLHFGNGTRLTVT.

This chain connects TRBV9 to TRBJ2-4; a possible D gene is TRBD2 (5 bases). This CDR3 is built from 17 residues. The V gene lost 0 bases and the J gene lost 0 bases, with 13 bases spanning the gap. The germline CDR1 and CDR2 sequences are SGDLS and YYNGEE. CDR3 DNA: TGTGCCAGCAGCGTAGGGAGCGGCACCCTAGCCAAAAACATTCAGTACTTC. Amino acids: CASSVGSGTLAKNIQYF.

This clone was counted only a few times. The chain recombines TRBV27 with TRBJ2-3; a weak D match, TRBD2 (5 bases). Germline V gene lookup returns CDR1 MNHEY and CDR2 SMNVEV (reference sequence). This CDR3 contains 15 residues. Between the trimmed V and J ends, which lost 4 bases and 2 bases, there was a span of 13 bases. CDR3 region: CASSSFSENTDTQYF. The CDR3 DNA sequence: TGTGCCAGCAGTTCTTTTAGCGAGAACACAGATACGCAGTATTTT.

This clone has a handful of counts. This sequence joins TRBV7-8 and TRBJ2-5, with 7 bases aligning to TRBD2. The DNA end lines up better with TRBJ2-7; the J call may be wrong. Germline CDR1 is SGHVS and CDR2 is FQNEAQ. The CDR3 consists of 14 residues. CDR3 nucleotide sequence: TGTGCCAGCAGCACCCCGCGGGGGTCCTACGAGCAGTACTTC. Its translation: CASSTPRGSYEQYF.

The chain uses TRBV28 and TRBJ1-6, with D possibly being TRBD1 (5 bases). The CDR3 runs 19 residues. V lost 2 bases and J lost 10, with 27 bases in between. Germline V gene lookup returns CDR1 MDHEN and CDR2 SYDVKM. The CDR3 is CASSLNQGRGVAGRSPLHF. The DNA for the CDR3 is TGTGCCAGCAGTTTAAATCAGGGACGGGGCGTTGCGGGGCGGTCACCCCTCCACTTT.

V usage is TRBV7-8 and J usage is TRBJ1-5, with 7 nucleotides matching TRBD1. Per the germline V gene, CDR1 is SGHVS and CDR2 is FQNEAQ. The ends lost 5 bases at V and 0 bases at J; junction bases unmatched: 7. The CDR3 is 16 amino acids. This chain's CDR3 is CASSVGTVYSNQPQHF. The DNA for the CDR3 is TGTGCCAGCAGCGTAGGGACAGTTTATAGCAATCAGCCCCAGCATTTT.

V and J are TRBV6-5 and TRBJ1-6, with 7 nucleotides matching TRBD1. Germline V gene sequence: CDR1 MNHEY, CDR2 SVGAGI. The CDR3 spans 16 residues. Trimming took 0 bases from V and 10 from J; bases not matched to a gene: 9. The CDR3 coding sequence is TGTGCCAGCAGTTACTCGTCGGGCAGGGGGTTATCACCCCTCCACTTT. It yields the protein CASSYSSGRGLSPLHF.

V usage is TRBV2 and J usage is TRBJ2-7; 12 bases line up with TRBD2. The CDR3 is 13 residues long. The trim removed 5 bases at V and 6 bases at J, leaving 2 bases unmatched. Germline lookup yields CDR1 SNHLY and CDR2 FYNNEI. The CDR3 loop reads CASSLGLAGEQYF. CDR3 nucleotides: TGTGCCAGCAGTCTGGGACTAGCGGGCGAGCAGTACTTC.

A few counts support this clone. The V call is TRBV28, the J call TRBJ1-1; D unclear. CDR1 and CDR2 (germline): MDHEN, SYDVKM. The CDR3 spans 16 residues. With 8 bases removed from V and 2 bases from J, the gap between germline ends came to 21 bases. In DNA form, the CDR3 reads TGTGCCAGCTTTGGAGGGAGTCTAACCCAAAACACTGAAGCTTTCTTT. Translated, it gives CASFGGSLTQNTEAFF.

The J gene is TRBJ2-5, the V gene TRBV9; D is possibly TRBD1 (6 bases). CDR1 is SGDLS and CDR2 is YYNGEE in the germline V gene. This CDR3 has 15 residues. With 1 base removed from V and 2 bases from J, the gap between germline ends came to 12 bases. The CDR3 loop reads CASSVLTGSQETQYF. The CDR3, as DNA: TGTGCCAGCAGCGTACTGACAGGATCGCAAGAGACCCAGTACTTC. Supplemented by reference TRBV9 and TRBJ2-5, the full variable domain reads DSGVTQTPKHLITATGQRVTLRCSPRSGDLSVYWYQQSLDQGLQFLIQYYNGEERAKGNILERFSAQQFPDLHSELNLSSLELGDSALYFCASSVLTGSQETQYFGPGTRLLVL.

This clone was seen once. This chain connects TRBV19 to TRBJ2-1; D is perhaps TRBD1 (6 bases). CDR1 is LNHDA, CDR2 SQIVND, per germline (reference sequence). The CDR3 has 14 amino acids. V was shortened by 7 bases and J by 8 bases, with 18 bases between the two germline ends. This chain's CDR3 is CASTQTGPRDEQFF. As DNA, the CDR3 is TGTGCCAGTACCCAGACAGGTCCCAGGGATGAGCAGTTCTTC. Looking up the rest from reference TRBV19 and TRBJ2-1 gives the full variable domain: DGGITQSPKYLFRKEGQNVTLSCEQNLNHDAMYWYRQDPGQGLRLIYYSQIVNDFQKGDIAEGYSVSREKKESFPLTVTSAQKNPTAFYLCASTQTGPRDEQFFGPGTRLTVL.

The rearrangement joins TRBV5-1 to TRBJ2-7; TRBD2 agrees at 12 bases. The CDR3 runs 15 residues. Per the germline V gene, CDR1 is SGHRS and CDR2 is YFSETQ. J was trimmed by 3 bases and V by 3 bases; bases with no gene match: 4. The CDR3: CASSWGLAGHYEQYF. The CDR3 nucleotides are TGCGCCAGCAGCTGGGGACTAGCGGGCCACTACGAGCAGTACTTC.

This clone was observed a few times. The chain recombines TRBV7-2 with TRBJ2-3; D is perhaps TRBD1 (6 bases). The germline V gene encodes CDR1 SGHTA and CDR2 FQGNSA. This CDR3 is 14 amino acids long. V dropped 1 base and J dropped 9 bases, with 14 bases sitting between them. CDR3 DNA: TGTGCCAGCAGCTTAGGGACCACCGGGACAACGCAGTATTTT. Its protein product is CASSLGTTGTTQYF.

The gene calls are TRBV7-8 and TRBJ1-2, with D uncertain. Trimming took 2 bases from V and 1 from J, leaving 8 bases between them. The CDR3 totals 14 residues. The germline CDR1 and CDR2 sequences are SGHVS and FQNEAQ. The CDR3 spells CASSLSRDNYGYTF. The DNA of the CDR3 is TGTGCCAGCAGCTTATCTCGGGATAACTATGGCTACACCTTC. The full variable domain, its missing parts supplied by reference TRBV7-8 and TRBJ1-2, is GAGVSQSPRYKVAKRGQDVALRCDPISGHVSLFWYQQALGQGPEFLTYFQNEAQLDKSGLPSDRFFAERPEGSVSTLKIQRTQQEDSAVYLCASSLSRDNYGYTFGSGTRLTVV.

This clone has at least ten counts. The V call is TRBV5-6, the J call TRBJ2-2; D unresolved. From germline, CDR1 is SGHDT and CDR2 YYEEEE. There are 11 residues in the CDR3. Trimming took off 2 bases at V and 7 bases at J, with 3 bases between the two ends. The CDR3 DNA reads TGTGCCAGCAGCTTTCACGGGGAGCTGTTTTTT. Protein product: CASSFHGELFF.

The rearrangement uses TRBV7-2 and TRBJ1-6; 7 positions match TRBD1. This CDR3 is 16 amino acids long. V trimming: 3 bases; J trimming: 7 bases; junction bases outside the gene matches: 9. Per the germline V gene, CDR1 is SGHTA and CDR2 is FQGNSA. The CDR3 protein is CASSLNGRGNNSPLHF. The CDR3, as DNA: TGTGCCAGCAGCTTGAATGGCAGGGGGAACAATTCACCCCTCCACTTT.

This chain joins TRBV27 and TRBJ1-2, with D uncertain. Germline V gene sequence: CDR1 MNHEY, CDR2 SMNVEV (reference sequence). V lost 3 bases to trimming and J lost 5 bases, with 13 bases between them. This CDR3 is 14 amino acids long. CDR3: CASSLLPTGYGYTF. The CDR3 coding sequence is TGTGCCAGCAGTTTGCTCCCGACTGGGTATGGCTACACCTTC.

As to this clone: In the same sample, other DNA sequences code for this CDR3. This chain joins TRBV7-9 and TRBJ1-1; 8 positions agree with TRBD1. This CDR3 has 14 residues. CDR1 and CDR2 (germline): SEHNR, FQNEAQ (reference sequence). The junction had 1 base not matched to a gene; V was cut back by 2 bases and J by 2 bases. CDR3 nucleotide sequence: TGTGCCAGCAGCTTACAGGGGGCTAACACTGAAGCTTTCTTT. It is translated as CASSLQGANTEAFF.

This chain uses TRBV27 with TRBJ1-6; TRBD1 is a possible D gene (6 bases). Per the germline V gene, CDR1 is MNHEY and CDR2 is SMNVEV (reference sequence). V gave up 6 bases and J gave up 9 bases, with 21 bases separating them. The CDR3 loop spans 16 amino acids. In DNA, the CDR3 is TGTGCCAGCAGCCGCGACAGGCCGGGAGGGATTTCACCCCTCCACTTT. Amino acid sequence: CASSRDRPGGISPLHF.

The chain uses TRBV2 and TRBJ1-2, with 8 bases fitting TRBD1. Germline V lookup: CDR1 SNHLY, CDR2 FYNNEI. Unmatched junction bases numbered 6, after V lost 3 bases and J lost 0 bases. The CDR3 runs to 16 residues. For the CDR3, the DNA is TGTGCCAGCAGTGAGGACAGGGAGATCCCTAACTATGGCTACACCTTC. Encoded protein: CASSEDREIPNYGYTF.

This clone has only a few counts. The chain couples TRBV5-1 to TRBJ2-2; TRBD1 agrees at 7 bases. The trim removed 4 bases at V and 0 bases at J, leaving 3 bases unmatched. Germline V CDR1 and CDR2: SGHRS, YFSETQ. The CDR3 covers 15 residues. As DNA, the CDR3 is TGCGCCAGCAGCAACACAGGGGCGAACACCGGGGAGCTGTTTTTT. As protein: CASSNTGANTGELFF.

This rearrangement joins TRBV9 to TRBJ1-6; tentative D call: TRBD1 (6 bases). In germline, CDR1 is SGDLS, CDR2 YYNGEE. V was shortened by 4 bases and J by 7 bases, with 9 bases between the two germline ends. The CDR3 has 13 amino acids. The CDR3 coding sequence is TGTGCCAGCAGCCCCGACAGGAATTCACCCCTCCACTTT. Translation gives CASSPDRNSPLHF.

V gene TRBV27 combines with J gene TRBJ2-2; perhaps TRBD2 as D (7 bases). This CDR3 region has 14 residues. Trimming left V 5 bases short and J 6 bases short, with 13 bases between. The V gene's germline CDR1 is MNHEY and CDR2 SMNVEV (reference sequence). The CDR3 here is CASSKQGGAGELFF. DNA of the CDR3: TGTGCCAGCAGTAAACAGGGAGGGGCCGGGGAGCTGTTTTTT.

The chain couples TRBV5-1 to TRBJ1-1; D is possibly TRBD1 (6 bases). Between the trimmed V and J ends, which lost 0 bases and 1 base, there was a span of 13 bases. Germline assignment: CDR1 SGHRS and CDR2 YFSETQ. This CDR3 has 16 amino acids. The CDR3 DNA is TGCGCCAGCAGCTTGGACCCGGGGGGCAGGAACACTGAAGCTTTCTTT. This translates into CASSLDPGGRNTEAFF.

This rearrangement joins TRBV5-4 to TRBJ2-3; 13 positions agree with TRBD2. The J segment lost 3 bases and the V segment lost 1 base, leaving 8 bases of the junction unmatched. The CDR3 loop spans 18 amino acids. Germline-derived CDR1 and CDR2 are SGHNT and YYREEE (reference sequence). CDR3 residues: CASSLKTSGRFGTDTQYF. The CDR3, as DNA: TGTGCCAGCAGCTTGAAGACTAGCGGGAGGTTTGGAACAGATACGCAGTATTTT.

The V and J genes are TRBV5-1 and TRBJ1-1; D is perhaps TRBD1 (6 bases). Germline-derived CDR1 and CDR2 are SGHRS and YFSETQ. Trimming pared 2 bases from V and 1 base from J, leaving 12 bases between. CDR3 length: 15 residues. The CDR3 nucleotides read TGCGCCAGCAGCTTCGGCAGGGGAGCGAACACTGAAGCTTTCTTT. Its protein is CASSFGRGANTEAFF.